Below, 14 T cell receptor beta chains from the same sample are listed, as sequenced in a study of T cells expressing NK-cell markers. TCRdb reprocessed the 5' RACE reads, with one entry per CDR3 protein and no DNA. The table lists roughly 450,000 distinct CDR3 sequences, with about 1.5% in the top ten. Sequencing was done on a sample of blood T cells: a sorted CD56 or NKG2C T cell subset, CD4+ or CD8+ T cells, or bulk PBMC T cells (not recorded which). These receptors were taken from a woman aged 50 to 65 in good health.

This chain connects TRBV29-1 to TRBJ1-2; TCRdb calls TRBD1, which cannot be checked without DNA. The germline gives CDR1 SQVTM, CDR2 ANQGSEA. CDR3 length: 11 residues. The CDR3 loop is CSVLGDDGYTF.

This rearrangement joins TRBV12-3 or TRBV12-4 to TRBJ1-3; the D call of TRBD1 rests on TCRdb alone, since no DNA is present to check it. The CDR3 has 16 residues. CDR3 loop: CASSPRQRSSGNTIYF.

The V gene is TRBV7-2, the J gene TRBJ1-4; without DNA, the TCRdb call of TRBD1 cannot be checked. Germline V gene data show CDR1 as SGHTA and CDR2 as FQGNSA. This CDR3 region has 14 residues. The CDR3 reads CASSSDPGDEKLFF.

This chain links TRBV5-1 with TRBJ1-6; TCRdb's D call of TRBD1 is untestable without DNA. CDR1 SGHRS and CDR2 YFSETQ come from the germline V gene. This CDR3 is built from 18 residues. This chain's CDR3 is CASSLRDPGQGIISPLHF.

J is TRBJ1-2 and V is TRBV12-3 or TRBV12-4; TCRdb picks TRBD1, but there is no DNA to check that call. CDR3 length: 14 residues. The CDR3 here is CASSFKGQGDGYTF.

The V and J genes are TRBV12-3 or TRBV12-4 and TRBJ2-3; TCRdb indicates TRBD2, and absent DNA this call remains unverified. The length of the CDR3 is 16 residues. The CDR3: CASSGGLAGGRDTQYF.

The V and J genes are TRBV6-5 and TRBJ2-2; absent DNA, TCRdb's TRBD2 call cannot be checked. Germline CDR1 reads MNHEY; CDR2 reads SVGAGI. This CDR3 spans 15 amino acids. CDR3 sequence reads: CASRAPGLAGGELFF.

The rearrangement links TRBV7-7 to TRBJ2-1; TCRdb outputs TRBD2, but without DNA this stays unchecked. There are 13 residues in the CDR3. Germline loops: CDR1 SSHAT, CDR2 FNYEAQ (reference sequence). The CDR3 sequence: CASSLVAAGEQFF.

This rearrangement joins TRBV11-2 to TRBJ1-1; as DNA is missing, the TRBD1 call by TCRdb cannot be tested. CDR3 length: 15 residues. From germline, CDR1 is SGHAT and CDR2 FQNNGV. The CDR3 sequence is CASSAVRGQITEAFF.

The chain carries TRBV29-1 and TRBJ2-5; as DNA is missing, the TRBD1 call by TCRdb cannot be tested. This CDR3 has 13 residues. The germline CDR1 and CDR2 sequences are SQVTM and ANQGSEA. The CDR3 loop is CSASRGQGETQYF.

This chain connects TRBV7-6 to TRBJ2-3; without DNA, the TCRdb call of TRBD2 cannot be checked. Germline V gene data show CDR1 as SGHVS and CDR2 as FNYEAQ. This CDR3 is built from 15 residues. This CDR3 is CASSLGTSATDTQYF.

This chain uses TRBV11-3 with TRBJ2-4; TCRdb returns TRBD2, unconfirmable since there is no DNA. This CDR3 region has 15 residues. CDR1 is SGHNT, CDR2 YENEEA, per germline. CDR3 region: CASSLEAGGQFWQYF. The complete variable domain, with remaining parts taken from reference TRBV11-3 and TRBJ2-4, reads EAGVVQSPRYKIIEKKQPVAFWCNPISGHNTLYWYLQNLGQGPELLIRYENEEAVDDSQLPKDRFSAERLKGVDSTLKIQPAELGDSAVYLCASSLEAGGQFWQYFGAGTRLSVL.

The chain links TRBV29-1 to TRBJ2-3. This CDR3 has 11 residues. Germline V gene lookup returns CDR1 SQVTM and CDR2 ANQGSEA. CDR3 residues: CSGFAGYTQYF.

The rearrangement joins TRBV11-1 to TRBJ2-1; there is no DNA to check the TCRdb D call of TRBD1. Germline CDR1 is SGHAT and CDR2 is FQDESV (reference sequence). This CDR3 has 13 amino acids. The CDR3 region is CASSALRGGHQFF.